This T cell receptor (beta chain) came from a study of shared clonotypes between healthy human individuals. Study-level background: Used for every donor were three CD4 naive, three CD4 memory, two CD8 naive and one CD8 memory plate. Study conclusions and caveats: Generation probability values for non-shared clonotypes were lower than those for clonotypes shared by all four donors.

Measured with immunoSEQ multiplex PCR; TCRdb has only the in-frame clones, and not every one. The sample lists 2 million to 3 million clones, 93% occurring once. The CDR3 is 12 residues long. Germline loops: CDR1 LNHDA, CDR2 SQIVND (reference sequence). With 6 bases removed from V and 9 bases from J, the gap between germline ends came to 12 bases. Concerning this clone itself: What it recognizes is unknown.

The chain uses TRBV19 and TRBJ2-1, with D possibly being TRBD1 (6 bases). The sequencing sample was made of naive CD4+ T cells from PBMCs. Subset noted: CD45RA+ positively selected. The source is a man between 18 and 29 years old in good health. Some clones in this sample may be carry-over from other donors' samples. CDR3 in DNA: TGTGCCAGTAGGCTCAGGGGTAGTGAGCAGTTCTTC. Its protein product is CASRLRGSEQFF. The full variable domain, in which reference TRBV19 and TRBJ2-1 provide the parts outside the CDR3, is DGGITQSPKYLFRKEGQNVTLSCEQNLNHDAMYWYRQDPGQGLRLIYYSQIVNDFQKGDIAEGYSVSREKKESFPLTVTSAQKNPTAFYLCASRLRGSEQFFGPGTRLTVL.